The rows below give T cell receptor beta chains drawn from one sample of a study of T-cell memory formation after mild COVID-19. TCRdb recomputed calls from the 5' RACE reads with MiXCR, one row per CDR3 protein. Of about 38,000 distinct CDR3 sequences in the sample, 9.5% to 12% were seen once. What was sequenced was PBMCs or a T cell subset sorted from them (not recorded which). The origin of the receptors is a man aged 18 to 29 who had mild COVID-19 (a few samples of this study predate the infection). Cell type and time point are not known. The CDR3 runs from the conserved cysteine through the conserved F or W. D genes are given only for firm matches. Clone size is stated in some rows and not others, as once, few, many or a class when expanded.

>many|TRBJ1-1|.|TRBV12-3/TRBV12-4
TGTGCCAGCAGTATGAGTGGGACCGTTGAAGCTTTCTTT
CASSMSGTVEAFF
>many|TRBJ2-5|.|TRBV7-2
TGTGCCAGCAGCTTTCAGGCGGTGACGATGTTAGAGACCCAGTACTTC
CASSFQAVTMLETQYF
>.|TRBJ2-4|TRBD1|TRBV20-1
TGCAGTGCTGATACAGGGGCGGGAAACATTCAGTACTTC
CSADTGAGNIQYF
>medium-sized|TRBJ2-3|TRBD2|TRBV6-4
TGTGCCAGCAGTGATGAAGCGGGGGGGACAGATACGCAGTATTTT
CASSDEAGGTDTQYF
>.|TRBJ1-2|.|TRBV29-1
TGCAGCGTTCTCCTCAACTATGGCTACACCTTC
CSVLLNYGYTF
>many|TRBJ2-1|.|TRBV7-3
TGTGCCAGCAGCCCCCGCGGCGGGACCTTGAATGAGCAGTTCTTC
CASSPRGGTLNEQFF
>many|TRBJ2-7|.|TRBV19
TGTGCCAGTAGTACACCACGGGGCCCCCGGTACTTC
CASSTPRGPRYF
>few|TRBJ1-4|.|TRBV20-1
TGCAGTGCTGAAGCTTGGGCAACTAATGAAAAACTGTTTTTT
CSAEAWATNEKLFF
>many|TRBJ1-6|TRBD1|TRBV27
TGTGCCAGCAGTCCGGACAGGGGGCGCGGAGGCTTGTCACCCCTCCACTTT
CASSPDRGRGGLSPLHF
>many|TRBJ1-1|.|TRBV11-2
TGTGCCAGCAGCTCCCCGGCAGGGTCGCCTGAAGCTTTCTTT
CASSSPAGSPEAFF
>many|TRBJ2-3|.|TRBV5-1
TGCGCCAGCAGCTTCATGGATACGCAGTATTTT
CASSFMDTQYF
>many|TRBJ1-5|TRBD1|TRBV28
TGTGCCAGCAGTTTCTCGGACAGGGAGAATCAGCCCCAGCATTTT
CASSFSDRENQPQHF
>many|TRBJ1-5|.|TRBV20-1
TGCAGTGCTAGTCCTTACAGGGAGAATCAGCCCCAGCATTTT
CSASPYRENQPQHF